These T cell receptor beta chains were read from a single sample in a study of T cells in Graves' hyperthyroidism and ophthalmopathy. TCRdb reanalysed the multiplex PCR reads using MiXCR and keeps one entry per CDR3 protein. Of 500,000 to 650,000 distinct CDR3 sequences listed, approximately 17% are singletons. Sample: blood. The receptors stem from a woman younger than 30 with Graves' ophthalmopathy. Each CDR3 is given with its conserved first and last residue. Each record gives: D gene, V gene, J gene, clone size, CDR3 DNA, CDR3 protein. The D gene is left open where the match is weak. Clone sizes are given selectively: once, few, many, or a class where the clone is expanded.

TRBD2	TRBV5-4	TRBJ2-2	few	TGTGCCAGCCAGTTGAGCGGGAGAAACACCGGGGAGCTGTTTTTT	CASQLSGRNTGELFF
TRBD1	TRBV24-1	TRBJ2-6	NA	TGTGCCACCAGTGAGCCACAGGGGTCTGGGGCCAACGTCCTGACTTTC	CATSEPQGSGANVLTF
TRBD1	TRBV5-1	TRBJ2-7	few	TGCGCCAGCAGCTTTGGACAGGGCGGAGGGGAGCAGTACTTC	CASSFGQGGGEQYF
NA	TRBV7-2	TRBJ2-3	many	TGTGCCAGCAGCCCCGCCCGGGACTTACACCCCACAGATACGCAGTATTTT	CASSPARDLHPTDTQYF
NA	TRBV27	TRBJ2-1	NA	TGTGCCAGCAGACCGGGACCCGCCTACAATGAGCAGTTCTTC	CASRPGPAYNEQFF
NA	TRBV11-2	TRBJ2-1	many	TGTGCCAGCTCCGTTGGCAGCGCTTACAATAAGCAGTTCTTC	CASSVGSAYNKQFF
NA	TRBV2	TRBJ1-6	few	TGTGCCAGCACCCCCTGGGGGGGATCTCTCCACTTT	CASTPWGGSLHF
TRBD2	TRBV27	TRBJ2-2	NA	TGTGCCAGCCGAACAGCTAGCGGGAAAACCGGGGAGCTGTTTTTT	CASRTASGKTGELFF
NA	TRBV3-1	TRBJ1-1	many	TGTGCCAGCAGCTCAAGCGGTAGGGTGAACACTGAAGCTTTCTTT	CASSSSGRVNTEAFF
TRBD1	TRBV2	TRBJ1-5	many	TGTGCCAGCAGTGAGGACAGGGGGGATAGCAATCAGCCCCAGCATTTT	CASSEDRGDSNQPQHF
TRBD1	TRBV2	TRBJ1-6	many	TGTGCCACAACAGGGGGACGATCACCCCTCCACTTT	CATTGGRSPLHF
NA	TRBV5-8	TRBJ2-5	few	TGTGCCAGCACCCAGGGGGGGCTGGGGGAGACCCAGTACTTC	CASTQGGLGETQYF
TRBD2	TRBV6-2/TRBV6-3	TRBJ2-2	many	TGTGCCAGCAGTTACGCCCTAGCGGGAGTTACCGGGGAGCTGTTTTTT	CASSYALAGVTGELFF
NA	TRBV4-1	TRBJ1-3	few	TGCGCCAGCAGCCATGGCCCACAGGTTAACTCTGGAAACACCATATATTTT	CASSHGPQVNSGNTIYF
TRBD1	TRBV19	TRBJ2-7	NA	TGTGCCCAACCGGGACAGAACTACGAGCAGTACTTC	CAQPGQNYEQYF
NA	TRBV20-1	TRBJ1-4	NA	TGCAGTAAAGGAATGGGGGATGAAAAACTGTTTTTT	CSKGMGDEKLFF
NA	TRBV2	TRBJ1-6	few	TGTGCCAGCGCGCTGGACAGCCTTAATTCACCCCTCCACTTT	CASALDSLNSPLHF
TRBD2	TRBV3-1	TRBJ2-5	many	TGTGCCAGCAGCCCTAGCGGGGGGACCCAAGAGACCCAGTACTTC	CASSPSGGTQETQYF
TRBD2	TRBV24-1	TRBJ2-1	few	TGTGCCACCAGTGATCCGGGAGGTTTCTACAATGAGCAGTTCTTC	CATSDPGGFYNEQFF
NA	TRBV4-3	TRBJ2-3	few	TGCGCCAGCAGCCAGTCCTGGCGGGACCTTCCAGATACGCAGTATTTT	CASSQSWRDLPDTQYF
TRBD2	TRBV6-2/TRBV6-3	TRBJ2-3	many	TGTGCCAGCCTAGCGGGAGTTGAAGCAGATACGCAGTATTTT	CASLAGVEADTQYF
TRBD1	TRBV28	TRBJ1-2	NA	TGTGCCAGCAGCCCCCGGACAGGGGCCTATGGCTACACCTTC	CASSPRTGAYGYTF
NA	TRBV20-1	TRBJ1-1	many	TGCAGTGCTAATCGAGGGGGGCCCACTGAAGCTTTCTTT	CSANRGGPTEAFF
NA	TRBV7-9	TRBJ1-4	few	TGTGCCAGCACCTTGGGAGGGGGAGCGGCTAATGAAAAACTGTTTTTT	CASTLGGGAANEKLFF
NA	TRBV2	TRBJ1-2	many	TGTGCCAGCTATGAGGGGCTGCTGGATGGCTACACCTTC	CASYEGLLDGYTF
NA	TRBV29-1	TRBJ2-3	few	TGCAGCGTTAAGGAGAGCACAGATACGCAGTATTTT	CSVKESTDTQYF
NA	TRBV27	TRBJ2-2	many	TGTGCCAGCAGTTTAGGGGATCCCGGGGAGCTGTTTTTT	CASSLGDPGELFF
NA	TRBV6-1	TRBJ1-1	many	TGTGCCAGCACCCCGCCTGGAACAGTTAAAGCTTTCTTT	CASTPPGTVKAFF
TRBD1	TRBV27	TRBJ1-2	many	TGTGCCAGCAGTCTAAGGGGGACAGACTATGGCGGCTACACCTTC	CASSLRGTDYGGYTF
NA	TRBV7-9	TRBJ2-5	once	TGTGCCAGCAGCTTCCGGGACGGTCAAGAGACCCAGTACTTC	CASSFRDGQETQYF
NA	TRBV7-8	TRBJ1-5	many	TGTGCCAGCGGCCAAGGACGGCTTAGCAATCAGCCCCAGCATTTT	CASGQGRLSNQPQHF
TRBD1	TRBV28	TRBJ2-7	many	TGTGCCAGCGGGGACAGCTCCTACGAGCAGTACTTC	CASGDSSYEQYF
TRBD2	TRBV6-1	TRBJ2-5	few	TGTGCCAGCACCCAAATGAGGCGGGGGGGCCCAGAGACCCAGTACTTC	CASTQMRRGGPETQYF
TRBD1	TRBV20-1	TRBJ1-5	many	TGCAGTGCTACGACCGGGACAGGGAGCAATCAGCCCCAGCATTTT	CSATTGTGSNQPQHF
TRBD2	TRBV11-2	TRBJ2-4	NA	TGTGCCAGCAGCTCTACCCGGACTAGCGGCTTTGTTCAGTACTTC	CASSSTRTSGFVQYF
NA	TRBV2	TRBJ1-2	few	TGTGCCACTTTGCAGGGCGGCTATGGCTACACCTTC	CATLQGGYGYTF
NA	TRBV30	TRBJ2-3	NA	TGTGCCTGGAGGGCAAGCTTGAGTACGCAGTATTTT	CAWRASLSTQYF
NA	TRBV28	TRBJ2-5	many	TGTGCCAGCAGTCCCGACGACAGACAAGAGACCCAGTACTTC	CASSPDDRQETQYF
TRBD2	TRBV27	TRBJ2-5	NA	TGTGCCAGCAGTTCCCCCGGGACTAGCGGGCTCACCCAGTACTTC	CASSSPGTSGLTQYF
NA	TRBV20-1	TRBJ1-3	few	TGCAGTGCTAGAGGGAACACCATATATTTT	CSARGNTIYF